Listed here are 24 T cell receptor beta chains from one sample, sequenced in a study of early T cells in non-severe SARS-CoV-2 infection. Each CDR3 protein gets one entry after TCRdb re-called the 5' RACE reads with MiXCR. This table has about 77,000 distinct CDR3 sequences, more than 10% appearing once. This material consisted of whole blood, taken at baseline. The receptors come from an adult who was a healthcare worker with PCR-confirmed SARS-CoV-2 infection or an uninfected control (not recorded which). The donor label of this sample is uncertain.

Concerning this clonotype itself: Compared with germline, one end of the junction differs, possibly owing to a read error. The chain employs TRBV6-5 and TRBJ2-7; D is perhaps TRBD1 (5 bases). Per germline, CDR1 MNHEY and CDR2 SVGAGI. This CDR3 comprises 12 residues. The CDR3 sequence: CASSNSQDLLYF. The CDR3 DNA is TGTGCCAGCAGTAACTCACAGGACCTGTTGTACTTC.

The J gene is TRBJ2-1, the V gene TRBV20-1; D is perhaps TRBD1 or TRBD2 (6 bases each). Germline V gene data show CDR1 as DFQATT and CDR2 as SNEGSKA (reference sequence). V was shortened by 3 bases and J by 2 bases, with 11 bases between the two germline ends. The CDR3 length is 14 residues. CDR3 in amino acids: CSARQRGPYNEQFF. The CDR3 coding sequence is TGCAGTGCTAGGCAACGGGGGCCCTACAATGAGCAGTTCTTC.

This clonotype has more than one count but fewer than ten. The chain has TRBV3-1 and TRBJ1-2, with D unclear. CDR1 is LGHDT and CDR2 is YNNKEL in the germline V gene (reference sequence). Trimming stripped 1 base from V and 7 bases from J, with 13 bases between. There are 14 residues in the CDR3. The chain's CDR3 is CASSQVASTGGYTF. The DNA for the CDR3 is TGTGCCAGCAGCCAAGTTGCGTCTACTGGTGGCTACACCTTC.

CDR3 region: CSADGQQETQYF. CDR3 bases: TGCAGTGCCGACGGACAGCAAGAGACCCAGTACTTC. The chain has TRBV20-1 and TRBJ2-5, with D tentatively TRBD1 (6 bases). The length of the CDR3 is 12 residues. Germline-derived CDR1 and CDR2 are DFQATT and SNEGSKA (reference sequence). Trimming stripped 6 bases from V and 2 bases from J, with 10 bases between.

This clonotype has ten or more counts. This rearrangement joins TRBV18 to TRBJ2-7; D is possibly TRBD2 (5 bases). The CDR3 loop spans 13 amino acids. CDR1 KGHSH and CDR2 LQKENI come from the germline V gene. The V end was cut by 2 bases, the J end by 6 bases, with 11 bases between. CDR3 sequence reads: CASSPSLEGEQYF. The DNA for the CDR3 is TGTGCCAGCTCACCAAGTCTTGAGGGCGAGCAGTACTTC.

This clonotype was seen many times. The rearrangement joins TRBV27 to TRBJ2-1, with D perhaps TRBD1 (7 bases). CDR1 is MNHEY, CDR2 SMNVEV, per germline (reference sequence). This CDR3 is 16 amino acids long. Trimming took off 3 bases at V and 0 bases at J, with 12 bases between the two ends. The chain's CDR3 is CASSFGGGGSYNEQFF. CDR3 bases: TGTGCCAGCAGTTTTGGAGGGGGCGGCTCCTACAATGAGCAGTTCTTC.

This clonotype has more than one count but fewer than ten. The rearrangement links TRBV29-1 to TRBJ2-7; D is uncertain. V lost 6 bases and J 1 base, leaving 16 bases between the germline ends. Germline CDR1 and CDR2: SQVTM and ANQGSEA. This CDR3 comprises 14 residues. This CDR3 is CSVELLGSSYEQYF. As DNA, the CDR3 is TGCAGCGTAGAATTGTTGGGGTCATCCTACGAGCAGTACTTC.

The chain uses TRBV20-1 and TRBJ2-7, with D possibly matching TRBD1 (6 bases). V dropped 6 bases and J dropped 3 bases, with 15 bases sitting between them. Germline-derived CDR1 and CDR2 are DFQATT and SNEGSKA (reference sequence). This CDR3 region has 13 residues. The CDR3 DNA reads TGCAGTGCCGTTAAAACAGGGCTCTACGAGCAGTACTTC. Encoded protein: CSAVKTGLYEQYF.

This clonotype occurred a few times. The chain links TRBV6-5 to TRBJ1-2; TRBD1 matches 7 bases. Germline values: CDR1 MNHEY, CDR2 SVGAGI. The CDR3 spans 15 residues. Trimming at V came to 6 bases and at J to 0 bases, leaving 7 bases not matched to a gene. As DNA, the CDR3 is TGTGCCAGCAGACCCGAGGACAGGCCTAACTATGGCTACACCTTC. Amino acid sequence: CASRPEDRPNYGYTF.

Ten or more counts support this clonotype. The CDR3 nucleotides read TGCGCCAGCAGCTGGGGGGACGAGCAGTACTTC. Amino acids: CASSWGDEQYF. The gene calls are TRBV5-1 and TRBJ2-7; the D gene is possibly TRBD2 (6 bases). From germline, CDR1 is SGHRS and CDR2 YFSETQ. Deletions cut 3 bases from V and 5 bases from J, with 6 bases between. This CDR3 has 11 residues.

This chain joins TRBV27 and TRBJ1-1; D is possibly TRBD1 (6 bases). CDR3 length: 14 amino acids. The ends were cut back, 7 bases at V and 1 base at J, with 13 bases in the middle. CDR1 is MNHEY and CDR2 is SMNVEV in the germline V gene (reference sequence). Written as DNA, the CDR3 is TGTGCCAGCAAGGAGGACAGAAGGAACACTGAAGCTTTCTTT. Translated, it gives CASKEDRRNTEAFF.

This clonotype was seen many times. The J gene is TRBJ1-5, the V gene TRBV4-1, with a weak D call TRBD1 (6 bases). Germline lookup yields CDR1 MGHRA and CDR2 YSYEKL. This CDR3 has 16 residues. Trimming pared 6 bases from V and 0 bases from J, leaving 15 bases between. This CDR3 reads CASSRTVLDSNQPQHF. The CDR3 DNA sequence: TGCGCCAGCAGTCGGACAGTCCTGGATAGCAATCAGCCCCAGCATTTT.

This clonotype was seen a handful of times. The chain links TRBV5-6 to TRBJ1-1, with D possibly TRBD1 on 6 matching bases. The CDR3 totals 15 residues. Germline values: CDR1 SGHDT, CDR2 YYEEEE. Trimming cost V 0 bases and J 4 bases, with 13 bases left between them. The CDR3 nucleotides read TGTGCCAGCAGCTTGGCCACAGGGAGGGCCACTGAAGCTTTCTTT. Translated, it gives CASSLATGRATEAFF.

This clonotype was observed a handful of times. This CDR3 reads CASMDRNYGYTF. CDR3 coding DNA: TGTGCCAGCATGGACAGGAACTATGGCTACACCTTC. The gene calls are TRBV9 and TRBJ1-2; 7 positions agree with TRBD1. The CDR3 sequence is 12 residues long. Trimming cost V 6 bases and J 2 bases; bases outside gene matches: 1. Germline CDR1 SGDLS, CDR2 YYNGEE.

The gene calls are TRBV11-2 and TRBJ2-1; no definite D call. V shed 5 bases and J shed 7 bases, with 9 bases lying between them. There are 12 residues in the CDR3. CDR1 and CDR2 from the germline V gene are SGHAT and FQNNGV. The CDR3 reads CASSEVENEQFF. DNA for the CDR3: TGTGCCAGCAGCGAGGTCGAGAATGAGCAGTTCTTC.

The J gene is TRBJ2-3, the V gene TRBV6-2 or TRBV6-3; no firm D call. V lost 0 bases, J lost 9 bases, and 16 bases lay in between. Germline loops: CDR1 MNHEY, CDR2 SVGEGT. The CDR3 length is 15 residues. The CDR3 region has the DNA TGTGCCAGCAGTTACTCGATCACCACCGGTGCCACGCAGTATTTT. It specifies CASSYSITTGATQYF.

The chain couples TRBV4-1 to TRBJ2-3; D is possibly TRBD1 (6 bases). CDR1 is MGHRA and CDR2 is YSYEKL in the germline V gene. V lost 1 base to trimming and J lost 3 bases, with 17 bases between them. This CDR3 is built from 17 residues. Written as DNA, the CDR3 is TGCGCCAGCAGCCAAGTTTTAAAGGGGGTCGGAACAGATACGCAGTATTTT. Residues: CASSQVLKGVGTDTQYF.

This clonotype was picked up a small number of times. The chain employs TRBV7-2 and TRBJ1-4; D uncertain. Trimming stripped 5 bases from V and 0 bases from J, with 10 bases between. CDR3 length: 15 amino acids. Germline-derived CDR1 and CDR2 are SGHTA and FQGNSA. CDR3 loop: CASSQHFATNEKLFF. The CDR3 coding sequence is TGTGCCAGCAGCCAACATTTTGCAACTAATGAAAAACTGTTTTTT. The full variable domain, completed using reference TRBV7-2 and TRBJ1-4, is GAGVSQSPSNKVTEKGKDVELRCDPISGHTALYWYRQSLGQGLEFLIYFQGNSAPDKSGLPSDRFSAERTGGSVSTLTIQRTQQEDSAVYLCASSQHFATNEKLFFGSGTQLSVL.

This chain connects TRBV7-2 to TRBJ1-5; perhaps TRBD1 as D (6 bases). The length of the CDR3 is 17 residues. Germline V gene lookup returns CDR1 SGHTA and CDR2 FQGNSA. The V end was cut by 3 bases, the J end by 0 bases, with 15 bases between. The CDR3 sequence: CASSFTPGVYSNQPQHF. The CDR3 region has the DNA TGTGCCAGCAGCTTTACTCCAGGGGTGTATAGCAATCAGCCCCAGCATTTT. The whole variable domain, remainder taken from reference TRBV7-2 and TRBJ1-5, is GAGVSQSPSNKVTEKGKDVELRCDPISGHTALYWYRQSLGQGLEFLIYFQGNSAPDKSGLPSDRFSAERTGGSVSTLTIQRTQQEDSAVYLCASSFTPGVYSNQPQHFGDGTRLSIL.

This chain joins TRBV18 and TRBJ1-1; D uncertain. Germline V CDR1 and CDR2: KGHSH, LQKENI. The CDR3 runs 14 residues. The V end was cut by 4 bases, the J end by 1 base, with 10 bases between. The CDR3 region is CASSLSERNTEAFF. The CDR3 DNA sequence: TGTGCCAGCTCACTTAGCGAGCGGAACACTGAAGCTTTCTTT.

This chain connects TRBV5-1 to TRBJ1-1; D gene ambiguous. Trimming shortened V by 3 bases and J by 6 bases, and 9 bases separated the two germline ends. Per germline, CDR1 SGHRS and CDR2 YFSETQ. This CDR3 is built from 12 residues. DNA for the CDR3: TGCGCCAGCAGCTGGGGATTTTCTGAAGCTTTCTTT. Translated, it gives CASSWGFSEAFF.

The V gene is TRBV2, the J gene TRBJ2-3; no clear D. CDR1 SNHLY and CDR2 FYNNEI come from the germline V gene. The CDR3 spans 16 residues. Trimming removed 4 bases from V and 2 bases from J, with 16 bases in between. The CDR3 region has the DNA TGTGCCAGCAGTGGAGAACCCACCCGGCTCACAGATACGCAGTATTTT. This gives the protein CASSGEPTRLTDTQYF.

The chain is built from TRBV9 and TRBJ2-5; perhaps D is TRBD1 or TRBD2 (5 bases each). The CDR3 totals 15 residues. Germline V gene data show CDR1 as SGDLS and CDR2 as YYNGEE. V lost 3 bases and J 5 bases, leaving 17 bases between the germline ends. Written as DNA, the CDR3 is TGTGCCAGCAGCGACGGGACCTCCGAACCCGAGACCCAGTACTTC. Residues: CASSDGTSEPETQYF.

This clonotype occurred many times. J is TRBJ2-1 and V is TRBV5-4; D may be TRBD2 (7 bases). This CDR3 spans 14 amino acids. With 4 bases removed from V and 3 bases from J, the gap between germline ends came to 11 bases. Germline CDR1 reads SGHNT; CDR2 reads YYREEE (reference sequence). The CDR3 DNA reads as TGTGCCAGCAGCCAGCGGGACAACTACAATGAGCAGTTCTTC. Protein product: CASSQRDNYNEQFF.